Listed below are T cell receptor beta chains from one sample, sequenced in a study of OX40 agonist ivuxolimab in advanced cancers. Produced via immunoSEQ multiplex PCR; TCRdb's table is partial and in-frame only. This sample has tens of thousands of clones; under 85% occur once, and the top ten carry about 4.5%. The sequencing here drew on CD4+ or CD8+ T cells sorted from blood, taken in a trial of the OX40 agonist ivuxolimab. All receptors derive from an adult with an advanced solid tumor such as melanoma, head and neck, liver or kidney cancer. Each CDR3 is given with its conserved first and last residue. D genes are given only for firm matches. Not every row has a clone size; where given, it reads once, few, many or a size class.

j_gene	abundance	v_gene	d_gene	CDR3aa	CDR3nt
TRBJ1-1	once	TRBV6-1	.	CASSYLNEAFF	TGTGCCAGCAGTTACCTAAATGAAGCTTTCTTT
TRBJ2-2	.	TRBV5-6	TRBD2	CASGLQRGPNTGELFF	TGTGCCAGCGGTCTCCAGCGGGGGCCGAACACCGGGGAGCTGTTTTTT
TRBJ1-2	.	TRBV18	.	CASSPPTEGYGYTF	TGTGCCAGCTCACCACCAACGGAGGGCTATGGCTACACCTTC
TRBJ1-1	.	TRBV11-2	.	CASSLVFQGPATEAFF	TGTGCCAGCAGCTTAGTCTTCCAGGGGCCCGCAACTGAAGCTTTCTTT
TRBJ2-3	.	TRBV21-1	.	CASSKVKGPGTSENLDTQYF	TGTGCCAGCAGCAAAGTGAAGGGACCCGGGACTAGCGAGAACCTAGATACGCAGTATTTT
TRBJ2-5	.	TRBV2	.	CASSDSIQETQYF	TGTGCCAGCAGTGACAGTATCCAAGAGACCCAGTACTTC
TRBJ1-2	.	TRBV7-3	TRBD1	CASSRGQGPSYGYTF	TGTGCCAGCAGCAGGGGACAGGGGCCCTCCTATGGCTACACCTTC
TRBJ2-3	.	TRBV7-1	.	CASSLELSLTDTQYF	TGTGCCAGCAGCTTAGAGCTGTCCCTCACAGATACGCAGTATTTT
TRBJ2-7	.	TRBV6-6	.	CASSPGQPYEQYF	TGTGCCAGCAGTCCCGGACAGCCCTACGAGCAGTACTTC
TRBJ2-5	.	TRBV5-4	.	CASSLGVNQETQYF	TGTGCCAGCAGCTTGGGAGTCAACCAAGAGACCCAGTACTTC
TRBJ2-1	.	TRBV27	.	CASSHRGPGDEQFF	TGTGCCAGCAGTCACCGGGGCCCTGGTGATGAGCAGTTCTTC
TRBJ1-1	.	TRBV2	TRBD1	CASSGPRTGGRDTEAFF	TGTGCCAGCAGTGGCCCTCGGACAGGGGGCCGGGACACTGAAGCTTTCTTT
TRBJ2-7	.	TRBV5-1	TRBD1	CASSLRQGAYEQYF	TGCGCCAGCAGCTTGAGGCAGGGGGCCTACGAGCAGTACTTC
TRBJ2-1	.	TRBV7-3	TRBD1	CASSRDRGLFNEQFF	TGTGCCAGCAGCCGGGACAGGGGGCTGTTCAATGAGCAGTTCTTC
TRBJ2-7	.	TRBV11-2	TRBD2	CASSVRTSGTYEQYF	TGTGCCAGCAGCGTGAGGACTAGCGGAACCTACGAGCAGTACTTC
TRBJ2-2	.	TRBV2	.	CASRDGQNTGELFF	TGTGCCAGCAGAGATGGACAAAACACCGGGGAGCTGTTTTTT
TRBJ1-4	.	TRBV19	.	CASSIQPAGDEKLFF	TGTGCCAGTAGTATACAGCCTGCGGGGGATGAAAAACTGTTTTTT
TRBJ1-6	few	TRBV28	TRBD1	CASSQGTGFNSPLHF	TGTGCCAGCAGCCAAGGGACAGGATTCAATTCACCCCTCCACTTT
TRBJ2-7	.	TRBV27	TRBD1	CASSSPYRGLDEQYF	TGTGCCAGCAGTTCCCCCTACAGGGGGCTCGACGAGCAGTACTTC
TRBJ1-6	.	TRBV19	TRBD1	CASTSGGPRNSPLHF	TGTGCCAGTACTTCAGGGGGCCCCCGGAATTCACCCCTCCACTTT
TRBJ1-6	.	TRBV7-8	.	CASSPRTDNSPLHF	TGTGCCAGCAGCCCTCGGACAGATAATTCACCCCTCCACTTT
TRBJ2-7	.	TRBV28	TRBD1	CASRPTGPTYEQYF	TGTGCCAGCAGACCGACAGGGCCCACCTACGAGCAGTACTTC
TRBJ2-7	.	TRBV15	TRBD2	CATSREGLAGGVSYEQYF	TGTGCCACCAGCAGAGAGGGGCTAGCGGGAGGTGTATCCTACGAGCAGTACTTC
TRBJ2-1	.	TRBV6-1	.	CASSEGGQRYNEQFF	TGTGCCAGCAGTGAGGGGGGGCAACGCTACAATGAGCAGTTCTTC
TRBJ2-3	.	TRBV30	.	CAWSRTFADTQYF	TGTGCCTGGAGTAGGACGTTTGCAGATACGCAGTATTTT
TRBJ2-2	.	TRBV6-5	.	CASRPGGLSGELFF	TGTGCCAGCAGACCAGGGGGGTTATCCGGGGAGCTGTTTTTT
TRBJ2-7	.	TRBV28	TRBD1	CASQPGQTYEQYF	TGTGCCTCCCAACCGGGACAGACCTACGAGCAGTACTTC
TRBJ2-5	.	TRBV2	.	CASSRQETQYF	TGTGCCAGCAGTCGTCAAGAGACCCAGTACTTC
TRBJ2-7	.	TRBV18	.	CASSPDSLDEQYF	TGTGCCAGCTCACCAGACAGTTTAGACGAGCAGTACTTC
TRBJ2-6	.	TRBV6-5	.	CASSYSSGANVLTF	TGTGCCAGCAGTTACAGCTCTGGGGCCAACGTCCTGACTTTC